Listed here are 11 T cell receptor beta chains from one sample, sequenced in a study of T cells in Graves' hyperthyroidism and ophthalmopathy. It was RNA transcripts that yielded the amplified TCR beta CDR3 regions. A first-round RT-PCR of the TCR CDR3 used the HTBI primer set. TCRdb reprocessed the multiplex PCR reads via MiXCR and lists one record per CDR3 protein. The profile shows around 360,000 distinct CDR3 sequences, 15% of them singletons. The sample taken for sequencing was blood. These receptors originate from a woman aged 55-69 years with Graves' ophthalmopathy.

There are many counts of this clonotype. The rearrangement links TRBV2 to TRBJ1-3; 7 nucleotides agree with TRBD1. Germline V gene lookup returns CDR1 SNHLY and CDR2 FYNNEI. J lost 4 bases, V lost 6 bases, and 6 bases had no gene match. This CDR3 contains 14 residues. CDR3 sequence (DNA): TGTGCCAGCAGCACAGGGGTAGGCGGAAACACCATATATTTT. Translation gives CASSTGVGGNTIYF.

In the case of this clonotype: A read error is possible here, since a much larger clone lies one base away. The chain recombines TRBV20-1 with TRBJ2-1; D may be TRBD2 (5 bases). The V and J ends lost 0 bases and 13 bases respectively, with 22 bases between them. CDR1 DFQATT and CDR2 SNEGSKA come from the germline V gene (reference sequence). The CDR3 is made up of 15 amino acids. CDR3 protein: CSAREVLVGDRLQFF. CDR3 nucleotides: TGCAGTGCTAGAGAGGTCCTAGTGGGAGACCGTTTACAGTTCTTC.

This clonotype has a count of ten or more. The chain couples TRBV5-1 to TRBJ2-3, with 7 bases lining up with TRBD2. Germline assignment: CDR1 SGHRS and CDR2 YFSETQ. V shed 5 bases, J shed 3 bases, and the junction held 6 bases outside the gene matches. This CDR3 spans 14 amino acids. This chain's CDR3 is CASRREFGTDTQYF. The CDR3 region has the DNA TGCGCCAGCAGGCGGGAGTTTGGGACAGATACGCAGTATTTT.

This clonotype was seen once. The chain is built from TRBV28 and TRBJ2-5, with D tentatively TRBD1 (6 bases). V lost 6 bases and J lost 1, with 18 bases in between. CDR3 length: 16 amino acids. The germline V gene has CDR1 MDHEN and CDR2 SYDVKM. The CDR3 loop is CASRTRGNSFQETQYF. The CDR3 coding sequence is TGTGCCAGCAGAACTAGGGGGAATAGCTTCCAAGAGACCCAGTACTTC.

The J gene is TRBJ2-5, the V gene TRBV20-1, with D tentatively TRBD2 (5 bases). The CDR3 extends over 12 amino acids. Germline CDR1 and CDR2: DFQATT and SNEGSKA (reference sequence). The V end lost 3 bases, the J end lost 2 bases, and 7 bases lay between the germline ends. The DNA for the CDR3 is TGCAGTGCTAGGCGACTACAAGAGACCCAGTACTTC. Residues: CSARRLQETQYF.

Ten or more counts support this clonotype. This sequence joins TRBV28 and TRBJ2-1; D is perhaps TRBD2 (6 bases). Germline V gives CDR1 MDHEN, CDR2 SYDVKM. V shed 3 bases and J shed 5 bases, with 17 bases lying between them. There are 16 residues in the CDR3. This chain's CDR3 is CASSFEPGGEDNEQFF. In nucleotides, the CDR3 is TGTGCCAGCAGTTTTGAACCTGGCGGGGAAGACAATGAGCAGTTCTTC.

The V and J genes are TRBV27 and TRBJ1-2; D unresolved. V dropped 6 bases and J dropped 1 base, with 12 bases sitting between them. The CDR3 totals 14 residues. Germline V gene sequence: CDR1 MNHEY, CDR2 SMNVEV (reference sequence). CDR3 region: CASSMVGYNYGYTF. As DNA, the CDR3 is TGTGCCAGCAGCATGGTGGGGTATAACTATGGCTACACCTTC.

The CDR3 DNA sequence: TGTGCCAGCAGAGTAGGGTTCGGAGGGCGGGGTGAGCAGTTCTTC. Amino acid sequence: CASRVGFGGRGEQFF. J is TRBJ2-1 and V is TRBV6-1, with a weak D call TRBD2 (6 bases). CDR1 is MNHNS and CDR2 is SASEGT in the germline V gene. The CDR3 covers 15 residues. Between the trimmed V and J ends, which lost 6 bases and 9 bases, there was a span of 21 bases.

The chain uses TRBV9 and TRBJ2-1; D unclear. Deletions cut 0 bases from V and 4 bases from J, with 11 bases between. CDR1 and CDR2 from the germline V gene are SGDLS and YYNGEE. CDR3 length: 15 amino acids. The CDR3 loop reads CASSVDGLSYNEQFF. The CDR3 nucleotides are TGTGCCAGCAGCGTAGATGGGTTATCGTACAATGAGCAGTTCTTC.

J is TRBJ1-2 and V is TRBV20-1; 9 nucleotides align to TRBD1. The J segment lost 4 bases and the V segment lost 2 bases, leaving 8 bases of the junction unmatched. The CDR3 length is 15 residues. Germline V gene data show CDR1 as DFQATT and CDR2 as SNEGSKA (reference sequence). CDR3: CSARPPGQGIYGYTF. DNA for the CDR3: TGCAGTGCTAGACCTCCGGGACAGGGAATCTATGGCTACACCTTC.

The sample holds many counts of this clonotype. The rearrangement joins TRBV30 to TRBJ2-5; 12 bases are shared with TRBD1. The CDR3 length is 15 residues. Germline V gene sequence: CDR1 GTSNPN, CDR2 SVGIG (reference sequence). V dropped 3 bases and J dropped 5; count of bases not matched to a gene: 7. The CDR3 sequence is CAWSGGQGAFETQYF. Written as DNA, the CDR3 is TGTGCCTGGAGCGGGGGACAGGGGGCGTTTGAGACCCAGTACTTC.